This T cell receptor beta chain originates from a study of beta chain features in type 1 diabetes. The CDR3 length is 12 residues. V dropped 4 bases and J dropped 4 bases, with 8 bases sitting between them. Germline V gene sequence: CDR1 SQVTM, CDR2 ANQGSEA. Of the isolated RNA, all was reverse transcribed, and so the sequenced material was expressed TCRB transcripts. Clones were read by immunoSEQ multiplex PCR, and TCRdb kept only the in-frame ones, dropping some. The sample includes approximately 120,000 clones, about 40% seen only once; the top ten take over 0.065%. Each sorted population was over 98% pure.

Input material: stem cell memory CD4+ T cells from blood. The chain combines TRBV29-1 with TRBJ2-1; possibly TRBD1 for D (5 bases). The origin of this receptor is a woman between 18 and 29 years old in good health. The CDR3 spells CSVVSGYNEQFF. The CDR3 DNA reads as TGCAGCGTTGTTTCAGGGTACAATGAGCAGTTCTTC.